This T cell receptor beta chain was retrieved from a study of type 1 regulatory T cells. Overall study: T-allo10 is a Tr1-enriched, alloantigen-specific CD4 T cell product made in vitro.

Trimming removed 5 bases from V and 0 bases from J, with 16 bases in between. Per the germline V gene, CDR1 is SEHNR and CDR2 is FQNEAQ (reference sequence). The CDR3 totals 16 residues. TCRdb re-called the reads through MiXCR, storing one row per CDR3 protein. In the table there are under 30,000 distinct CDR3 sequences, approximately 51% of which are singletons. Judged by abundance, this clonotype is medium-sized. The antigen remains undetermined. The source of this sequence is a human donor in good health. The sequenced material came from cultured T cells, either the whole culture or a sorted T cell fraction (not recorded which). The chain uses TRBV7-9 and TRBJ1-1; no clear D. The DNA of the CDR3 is TGTGCCAGCAGCCCTCCTCGCGGCACGATGAACACTGAAGCTTTCTTT. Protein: CASSPPRGTMNTEAFF. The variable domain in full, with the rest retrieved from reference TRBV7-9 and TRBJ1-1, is DTGVSQNPRHKITKRGQNVTFRCDPISEHNRLYWYRQTLGQGPEFLTYFQNEAQLEKSRLLSDRFSAERPKGSFSTLEIQRTEQGDSAMYLCASSPPRGTMNTEAFFGQGTRLTVV.